The present TCR beta chain was sequenced within a study of regulatory T cells in long-lasting Graves disease. General study findings and limits: Newly diagnosed patients had higher TCR diversity than persistent Graves' patients did.

The time point is: newly diagnosed GD, antithyroid drugs for less than 3 months. RNA from PBMCs was the source of the TCR library. Each patient gave approximately 9.6 milliliters of EDTA-anticoagulated peripheral blood. This clonotype appeared many times. What it binds is unknown. The CDR3 runs to 13 residues. In germline, CDR1 is SEHNR, CDR2 FQNEAQ (reference sequence). V lost 5 bases, J lost 8 bases, and 8 bases stayed unmatched. Libraries of TCR beta came from iRepertoire HTBI primers plus Arm-PCR of CDR3 regions. TCRdb re-called the multiplex PCR reads with MiXCR, one entry per CDR3 protein. The repertoire holds 350,000 to 400,000 distinct CDR3 sequences, around 15% seen once, with 20% to 25% in the top ten.

This sequence joins TRBV7-9 and TRBJ1-1; 7 bases are a match to TRBD1. The receptor was isolated from a female donor with Graves disease. The sequenced sample was peripheral blood mononuclear cells (PBMCs), obtained at new diagnosis, from a patient treated with antithyroid drugs. This chain's CDR3 is CASSTTGVTEAFF. The CDR3 DNA follows: TGTGCCAGCAGCACAACAGGGGTCACCGAAGCTTTCTTT.